The T cell receptor (beta chain) described here comes from a study of blood T cell repertoires in COVID-19 (TCRdb year 2020). Study-level background: The collaborator samples originated in the United States, Italy and Spain and spanned the acute and convalescent phases of COVID-19. Where available, HLA class I and class II types were obtained from metadata supplied by the sample provider rather than from assay-based typing. The repertoires were released in a freely available public database meant as a resource for research on the immune response to SARS-CoV-2. Nearly every sample came with metadata listing a de-identified subject ID, COVID-19 status, age in years and sex. Subjects who had been exposed to COVID-19, were actively infected with it, or had recovered from it provided the deeply sampled blood TCRbeta repertoires that made up the dataset. The material from the prospective study consisted of cDNA or gDNA derived from T cells, B-cell-depleted T cells, or PBMCs. The samples were drawn from two sources: the first 160 participants of the ongoing ImmuneRACE study, and 1,000 to 1,500 subjects contributed by 6 global collaborators. The research as a whole found: The amount of clinical and demographic metadata varied by source and participant and was provided uncurated.

Comments on this clone: Its target antigen remains unknown. Base quality data are lacking; no much larger clone is found one base away.

The CDR1 and CDR2 encoded by the germline V gene (reference sequence) are MNHEY and SMNVEV. The CDR3 starts with the cysteine, ends with the phenylalanine, and has 13 residues. Solely the CDR3 DNA is kept, with 39 bases framed from the first base. Trimming at the junction amounts to 7 bases on V and 2 bases on J, and the germline ends lie 11 bases apart. The immunoSEQ Assay, a bias-controlled multiplex PCR, was used to amplify TCRbeta CDR3 regions from genomic DNA. The original methods were these. The number of nucleated cells in each sample was estimated from the amplification of reference gene primers within the assay. To quantify the absolute abundance of each unique TCRbeta CDR3 rearrangement, sequence reads were collapsed and filtered. Productive Simpson clonality was computed per sample as the square root of Simpson's diversity index over productive rearrangements. As stored in TCRdb, this immuneACCESS dataset retains in-frame rearrangements with V and J assigned. A fraction of the clones does not appear; measured against another copy, unresolved V genes explain less than half of the discrepancy, and the remainder lacks a known reason. For V, J and clone size, that table is used; D and trimming come from the DNA. In this sample the table shows 220,000 or so clones, about 88% of which occur a single time. The ten top clones hold 10% of the sample.

At one collaborating source in Seattle, patients were enrolled during active infection and were followed longitudinally through the course of disease. Whole blood was collected in K2EDTA tubes by collaborating institutions according to the institutions' own protocols. For TCRbeta analysis, collaborator samples were shipped as frozen whole blood, as isolated PBMCs, or as DNA extracted from either sample type. The source of this sequence is a woman in her 50s with COVID-19, enrolled during active disease. Sequenced input: peripheral blood. The rearranged segments are TRBV27 and TRBJ1-1; TRBD1 could be the D gene, as 5 bases match. The CDR3 loop reads CASKRGLNTEAFF. The sequenced DNA is TGTGCCAGCAAGCGGGGCCTCAACACTGAAGCTTTCTTT.